This TCR beta chain was obtained from a study of CD8+CD57+ T cells in acquired aplastic anemia (dated by TCRdb to 2017 to 2018). About the investigation overall: On average, sorted CD4+ and CD8+ cells yielded about 3 ug of extracted DNA, with a range of about 0.19 to 30 ug. Healthy donor samples averaged roughly 9.8 million reads for CD4+ and fewer than 12 million for CD8+ cells.

The paper as a whole reports these results and caveats: No significant difference in CD8+ Simpson's diversity was found between patients and healthy controls (P=0.060). Around 30 CD8+ CDR3 sequences were shared between patients and controls but appeared highly expressed in patients and within their immunodominant clones.

As to this clonotype: What this receptor recognizes is not known. Base qualities are not at hand, and no much larger clone is one base apart.

Measured from the cysteine to the phenylalanine, the CDR3 is 17 residues long. Kept here is only the CDR3 DNA, which spans 51 bases and is read in frame from base 1. V was cut back by 4 bases and J by 2 bases, leaving a gap of 21 bases between them. The germline V gene (reference sequence) supplies CDR1 LNHDA and CDR2 SQIVND. Genomic DNA was used as template for profiling of TCR beta VDJ combinations and CDR3 sequences. An Illumina HiSeq 2000 was the platform used for TCR repertoire sequencing. Regarding the original processing steps: TRBV/TRBJ rearrangement plots, CDR3 size and DJ length profiles, and Simpson's diversity index were used to assess repertoires. Whichever DNA sequence was most abundant in the deep sequencing data was defined as the immunodominant clone. CDR3 amino acid sequences were checked for sharing across subjects and were also compared against the VDJdb database and published repertoires. TCRdb applied fastp at Q25 and MiXCR to the public reads, then kept only in-frame beta chains. Every CDR3 protein is listed once, alongside the most common genes and DNA of its rows. Here the V and J calls rest on TCRdb's processing, not on the authors' analysis. The sample table records fewer than 200,000 distinct CDR3 sequences; about 60% of these occur just once. The leading ten clones occupy under 60% of the sample.

TCR repertoires of sorted CD4+ and CD8+ blood T cells from severe aplastic anemia patients and healthy subjects were deep-sequenced in the study. Ficoll-Paque density gradient centrifugation was used to isolate peripheral blood mononuclear cells. CD4+ and CD8+ T cells were sorted by FACS or magnetic beads before DNA extraction. The receptor chain draws on TRBV19 and TRBJ2-7; the D gene is perhaps TRBD1, on 5 matching bases. Sequences were obtained from sorted CD4+, CD8+, or CD8+CD57+ T cells (not recorded which) from PBMCs. The sequence came from a human donor in good health. The sequenced DNA is TGTGCCAGTAGTAGCGGACACGTGGCAGGGATTGCCTACGAGCAGTACTTC. Its translation is CASSSGHVAGIAYEQYF.